The 18 T cell receptor beta chains below all came from one sample that was sequenced in a study of T cells in localized non-small cell lung cancer. The method was immunoSEQ multiplex PCR; TCRdb's version includes in-frame clones alone and lacks a portion of them. The profile covers several thousand clones, with around 92% appearing a single time and over 2% taken by the ten largest. Sequenced material: peripheral blood, taken before any cancer treatment. All receptors come from a female donor aged 60 or older with stage II squamous cell lung carcinoma.

The chain is built from TRBV7-9 and TRBJ2-7; 8 bases align to TRBD2. Germline CDR1 SEHNR, CDR2 FQNEAQ (reference sequence). This CDR3 has 16 residues. The ends lost 4 bases at V and 0 bases at J; junction bases unmatched: 8. For the CDR3, the DNA is TGTGCCAGCAGCTCCCCCGCGGGGGGTGACTCCTACGAGCAGTACTTC. This sequence encodes CASSSPAGGDSYEQYF.

The V and J genes are TRBV2 and TRBJ1-4; no firm D call. Trimming removed 5 bases from V and 0 bases from J, with 7 bases in between. The CDR3 extends over 14 amino acids. Per the germline V gene, CDR1 is SNHLY and CDR2 is FYNNEI. The CDR3 DNA reads TGTGCCAGCAGTAGAGCTGCAACTAATGAAAAACTGTTTTTT. It yields the protein CASSRAATNEKLFF. The full variable domain, its missing parts supplied by reference TRBV2 and TRBJ1-4, is EPEVTQTPSHQVTQMGQEVILRCVPISNHLYFYWYRQILGQKVEFLVSFYNNEISEKSEIFDDQFSVERPDGSNFTLKIRSTKLEDSAMYFCASSRAATNEKLFFGSGTQLSVL.

The chain combines TRBV6-4 with TRBJ2-1; tentatively, D is TRBD1 (5 bases). CDR3 length: 13 residues. Trimming left V 4 bases short and J 5 bases short, with 9 bases between. CDR1 is MRHNA and CDR2 is SNTAGT in the germline V gene. CDR3 sequence (DNA): TGTGCCAGCAGTGTGCAGGGCAACAATGAGCAGTTCTTC. Encoded protein: CASSVQGNNEQFF.

This chain joins TRBV5-1 and TRBJ2-6, with D tentatively TRBD1 or TRBD2 (6 bases each). Germline values: CDR1 SGHRS, CDR2 YFSETQ. V lost 4 bases and J 0 bases, leaving 8 bases between the germline ends. This CDR3 has 15 amino acids. The CDR3 DNA reads TGCGCCAGCAGCGGAGGGGGCTCTGGGGCCAACGTCCTGACTTTC. Translated: CASSGGGSGANVLTF.

The chain carries TRBV19 and TRBJ1-5; D perhaps matches TRBD1 (5 bases). The CDR3 is 14 amino acids. CDR1 is LNHDA and CDR2 is SQIVND in the germline V gene (reference sequence). Trimming removed 5 bases from V and 7 bases from J, with 15 bases in between. The CDR3 loop is CASSSDSLGQPQHF. DNA of the CDR3: TGTGCCAGTAGTTCCGACAGTCTTGGACAGCCCCAGCATTTT.

V gene TRBV2 combines with J gene TRBJ2-3; 7 nucleotides match TRBD1. V dropped 6 bases and J dropped 2; count of bases not matched to a gene: 5. In germline, CDR1 is SNHLY, CDR2 FYNNEI. This CDR3 region has 14 residues. CDR3 in DNA: TGTGCCAGCAGGGGGGACAGCCCCACAGATACGCAGTATTTT. Translation gives CASRGDSPTDTQYF.

V and J are TRBV7-9 and TRBJ2-7; perhaps D is TRBD1 or TRBD2 (5 bases each). With 4 bases removed from V and 5 bases from J, the gap between germline ends came to 21 bases. CDR3 length equals 16 residues. Germline V gene lookup returns CDR1 SEHNR and CDR2 FQNEAQ (reference sequence). CDR3 sequence (DNA): TGTGCCAGCAGCTCATACCCAGGGACCCACGGGGACGAGCAGTACTTC. Its protein product is CASSSYPGTHGDEQYF.

The chain uses TRBV7-9 and TRBJ1-2, with D uncertain. V dropped 5 bases and J dropped 2 bases, with 9 bases sitting between them. CDR3 length equals 13 residues. Germline V gives CDR1 SEHNR, CDR2 FQNEAQ (reference sequence). CDR3 in amino acids: CASSPLKNYGYTF. The CDR3 DNA is TGTGCCAGCAGCCCCCTCAAGAACTATGGCTACACCTTC.

The gene calls are TRBV5-4 and TRBJ2-2; 11 bases are a match to TRBD1. After removal of 4 bases from V and 6 bases from J, the junction contained 8 bases not matched to a gene. CDR1 is SGHNT, CDR2 YYREEE, per germline (reference sequence). CDR3 length: 16 residues. Here the CDR3 DNA reads TGTGCCAGCAGCAAGACCGGGACAGGGGGGGCCGGGGAGCTGTTTTTT. This gives the protein CASSKTGTGGAGELFF.

Regarding this clone: One end of the junction is discordant with germline, which a read error may explain. V usage is TRBV6-5 and J usage is TRBJ1-2; TRBD1 matches 9 bases. The CDR3 contains 14 residues. Per germline, CDR1 MNHEY and CDR2 SVGAGI. The CDR3 DNA is TGTGCCAGCAGTTACTCGGGACAGGGCTATTCATCCTTCTTC. Protein product: CASSYSGQGYSSFF.

V and J are TRBV29-1 and TRBJ2-7; 11 nucleotides match TRBD2. The CDR3 contains 15 residues. Trimming removed 0 bases from V and 4 bases from J; junction bases left unmatched: 5. The germline gives CDR1 SQVTM, CDR2 ANQGSEA. The CDR3 here is CSVEELAGEIYEQYF. The CDR3 nucleotides are TGCAGCGTTGAAGAACTAGCGGGAGAGATATACGAGCAGTACTTC.

V gene TRBV5-1 combines with J gene TRBJ2-5; tentatively, D is TRBD1 (6 bases). V lost 5 bases and J lost 5, with 10 bases in between. The CDR3 runs 12 residues. The germline CDR1 and CDR2 sequences are SGHRS and YFSETQ. CDR3 loop: CASRITGETQYF. CDR3 sequence (DNA): TGCGCCAGCAGGATAACAGGGGAGACCCAGTACTTC.

The chain has TRBV30 and TRBJ1-4; D gene uncertain. The CDR3 runs to 13 residues. Germline-derived CDR1 and CDR2 are GTSNPN and SVGIG (reference sequence). V dropped 3 bases and J dropped 0 bases, with 5 bases sitting between them. DNA for the CDR3: TGTGCCTGGAGGGGGTCAACTAATGAAAAACTGTTTTTT. Translating it yields CAWRGSTNEKLFF.

The count of this clone is one. V is TRBV7-2 and J is TRBJ1-6; unclear D gene. Germline V CDR1 and CDR2: SGHTA, FQGNSA. This CDR3 is 15 amino acids long. The V end was cut by 2 bases, the J end by 8 bases, with 13 bases between. The CDR3 protein is CASSLQADSDSPLHF. The CDR3 DNA is TGTGCCAGCAGCTTACAGGCAGACTCTGATTCACCCCTCCACTTT.

The chain links TRBV5-6 to TRBJ2-7; D unresolved. Trimming stripped 0 bases from V and 2 bases from J, with 6 bases between. This CDR3 comprises 13 residues. Germline CDR1 SGHDT, CDR2 YYEEEE. CDR3 region: CASSLEAAYEQYF. The CDR3 bases are TGTGCCAGCAGCTTGGAAGCCGCCTACGAGCAGTACTTC.

This clone was counted once. The V and J genes are TRBV2 and TRBJ2-2; tentatively, D is TRBD2 (6 bases). Trimming removed 6 bases at V and 1 base at J, with 6 bases between. This CDR3 is built from 13 residues. From germline, CDR1 is SNHLY and CDR2 FYNNEI. This chain's CDR3 is CASRGLNTGELFF. The CDR3 nucleotides read TGTGCCAGCAGGGGACTGAACACCGGGGAGCTGTTTTTT. Based on the CDR3 plus reference TRBV2 and TRBJ2-2, the full variable domain is EPEVTQTPSHQVTQMGQEVILRCVPISNHLYFYWYRQILGQKVEFLVSFYNNEISEKSEIFDDQFSVERPDGSNFTLKIRSTKLEDSAMYFCASRGLNTGELFFGEGSRLTVL.

The V gene is TRBV7-6, the J gene TRBJ1-5; D unresolved. Germline V gives CDR1 SGHVS, CDR2 FNYEAQ. Deletions cut 1 base from V and 5 bases from J, with 6 bases between. The CDR3 totals 13 residues. The CDR3 region is CASSLGWDQPQHF. The CDR3 DNA is TGTGCCAGCAGCTTAGGCTGGGATCAGCCCCAGCATTTT.

This rearrangement joins TRBV27 to TRBJ1-6; no firm D call. The CDR3 runs 12 residues. Germline V gene data show CDR1 as MNHEY and CDR2 as SMNVEV (reference sequence). Trimming removed 8 bases at V and 7 bases at J, with 9 bases between. This CDR3 reads CASSSGNSPLHF. As DNA, the CDR3 is TGTGCCAGCTCGTCGGGGAATTCACCCCTCCACTTT.